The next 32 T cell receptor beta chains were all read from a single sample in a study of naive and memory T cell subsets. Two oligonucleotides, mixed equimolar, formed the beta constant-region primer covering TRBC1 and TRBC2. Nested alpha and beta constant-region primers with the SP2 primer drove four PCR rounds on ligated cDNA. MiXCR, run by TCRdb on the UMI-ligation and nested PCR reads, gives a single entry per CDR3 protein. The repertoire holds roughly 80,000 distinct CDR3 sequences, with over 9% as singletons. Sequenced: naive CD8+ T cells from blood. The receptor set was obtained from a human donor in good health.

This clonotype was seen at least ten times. The CDR3 protein is CSAPEDKIRTDTQYF. CDR3 DNA sequence: TGCAGTGCCCCCGAGGACAAGATTCGCACAGATACGCAGTATTTT. V and J are TRBV20-1 and TRBJ2-3; tentatively, D is TRBD1 (5 bases). CDR1 is DFQATT and CDR2 is SNEGSKA in the germline V gene (reference sequence). Trimming removed 6 bases from V and 1 base from J, with 17 bases in between. The CDR3 spans 15 residues.

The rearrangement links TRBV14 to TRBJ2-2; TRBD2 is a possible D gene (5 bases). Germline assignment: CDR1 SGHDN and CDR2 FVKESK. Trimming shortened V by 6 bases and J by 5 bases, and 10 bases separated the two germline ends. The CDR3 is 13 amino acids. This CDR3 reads CASSYRETGELFF. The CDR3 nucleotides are TGTGCCAGCAGTTACCGGGAAACCGGGGAGCTGTTTTTT.

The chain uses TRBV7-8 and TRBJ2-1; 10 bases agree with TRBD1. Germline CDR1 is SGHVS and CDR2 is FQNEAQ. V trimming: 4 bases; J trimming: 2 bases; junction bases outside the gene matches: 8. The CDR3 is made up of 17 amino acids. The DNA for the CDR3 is TGTGCCAGCAGCTCTCTTATTGGACAGGGGGCCTACAATGAGCAGTTCTTC. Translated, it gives CASSSLIGQGAYNEQFF.

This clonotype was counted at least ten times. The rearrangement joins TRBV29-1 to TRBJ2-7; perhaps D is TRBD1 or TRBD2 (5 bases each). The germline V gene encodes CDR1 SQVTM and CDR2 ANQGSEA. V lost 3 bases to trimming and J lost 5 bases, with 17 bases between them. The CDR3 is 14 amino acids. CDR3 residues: CSVDIGGVGNEQYF. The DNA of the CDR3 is TGCAGCGTTGATATTGGGGGTGTAGGAAACGAGCAGTACTTC.

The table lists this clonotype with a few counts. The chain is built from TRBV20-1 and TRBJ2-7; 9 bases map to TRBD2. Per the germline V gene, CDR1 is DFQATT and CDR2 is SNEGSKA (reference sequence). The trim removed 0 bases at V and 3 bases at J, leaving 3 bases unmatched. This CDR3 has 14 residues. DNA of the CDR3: TGCAGTGCTAGAGATGCTAGCGGGGTCTACGAGCAGTACTTC. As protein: CSARDASGVYEQYF.

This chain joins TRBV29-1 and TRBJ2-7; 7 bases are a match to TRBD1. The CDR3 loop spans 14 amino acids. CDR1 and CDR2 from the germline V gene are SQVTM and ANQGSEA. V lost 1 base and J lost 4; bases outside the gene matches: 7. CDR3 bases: TGCAGCGTTGAAGTTGGGACAGCGACATACGAGCAGTACTTC. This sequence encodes CSVEVGTATYEQYF.

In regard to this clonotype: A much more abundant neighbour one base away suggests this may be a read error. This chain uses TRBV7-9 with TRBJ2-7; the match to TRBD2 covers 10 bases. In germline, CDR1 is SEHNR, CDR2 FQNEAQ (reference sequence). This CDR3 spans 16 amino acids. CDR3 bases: TGTGTCAGCAGCTCCCCGTGGAGCGGGAGGGCCTACGAGCAGTACTTC. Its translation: CVSSSPWSGRAYEQYF.

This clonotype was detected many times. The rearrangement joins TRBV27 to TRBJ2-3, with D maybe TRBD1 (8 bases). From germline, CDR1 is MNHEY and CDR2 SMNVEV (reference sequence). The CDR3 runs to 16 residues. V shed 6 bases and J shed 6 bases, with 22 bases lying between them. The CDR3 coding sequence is TGTGCCAGCAGGACCCTACAGGGGGGAGGGGAGGATACGCAGTATTTT. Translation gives CASRTLQGGGEDTQYF.

The CDR3 is CSVETSSGSKTDTQYF. The CDR3 DNA reads TGCAGCGTTGAGACGTCTAGCGGGAGCAAAACAGATACGCAGTATTTT. The chain carries TRBV29-1 and TRBJ2-3; TRBD2 aligns across 10 bases. With V trimmed by 3 bases and J by 3 bases, 9 bases remained unmatched. Germline V lookup: CDR1 SQVTM, CDR2 ANQGSEA. The length of the CDR3 is 16 residues.

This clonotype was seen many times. The CDR3, as DNA: TGTGCCAGTAGGGACCAGGCCCAGAGGACTAGCACAGATACGCAGTATTTT. Residues: CASRDQAQRTSTDTQYF. The V and J genes are TRBV19 and TRBJ2-3, with D possibly TRBD2 on 5 matching bases. The germline gives CDR1 LNHDA, CDR2 SQIVND (reference sequence). There are 17 residues in the CDR3. V was shortened by 6 bases and J by 0 bases, with 19 bases between the two germline ends. Combining the CDR3 with reference TRBV19 and TRBJ2-3 gives the whole variable domain DGGITQSPKYLFRKEGQNVTLSCEQNLNHDAMYWYRQDPGQGLRLIYYSQIVNDFQKGDIAEGYSVSREKKESFPLTVTSAQKNPTAFYLCASRDQAQRTSTDTQYFGPGTRLTVL.

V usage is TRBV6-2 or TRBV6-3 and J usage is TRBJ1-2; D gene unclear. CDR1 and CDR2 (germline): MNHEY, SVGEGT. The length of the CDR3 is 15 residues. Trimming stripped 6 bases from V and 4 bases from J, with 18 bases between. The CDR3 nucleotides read TGTGCCAGCAGCCTGGACTCTGGGATCAGCTATGGCTACACCTTC. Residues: CASSLDSGISYGYTF.

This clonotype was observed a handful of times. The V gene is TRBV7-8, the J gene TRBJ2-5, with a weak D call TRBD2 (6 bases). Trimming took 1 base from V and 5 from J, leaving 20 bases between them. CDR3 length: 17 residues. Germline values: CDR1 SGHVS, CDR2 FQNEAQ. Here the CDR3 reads CASSLGRAFPSAETQYF. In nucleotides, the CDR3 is TGTGCCAGCAGCTTAGGGAGGGCCTTTCCCTCGGCGGAGACCCAGTACTTC.

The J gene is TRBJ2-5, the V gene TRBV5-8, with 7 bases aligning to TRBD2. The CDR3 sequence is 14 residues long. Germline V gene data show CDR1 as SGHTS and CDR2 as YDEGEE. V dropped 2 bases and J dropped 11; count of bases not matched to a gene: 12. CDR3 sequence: CASSFASGATYQYF. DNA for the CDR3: TGTGCCAGCAGCTTCGCTAGCGGAGCTACCTATCAGTACTTC.

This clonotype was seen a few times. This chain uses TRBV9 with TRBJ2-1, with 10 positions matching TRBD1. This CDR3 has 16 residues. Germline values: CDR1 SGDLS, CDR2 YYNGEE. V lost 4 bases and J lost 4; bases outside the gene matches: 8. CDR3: CASSPRGQGLYNEQFF. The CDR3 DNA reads TGTGCCAGCAGCCCAAGGGGACAGGGGTTGTACAATGAGCAGTTCTTC.

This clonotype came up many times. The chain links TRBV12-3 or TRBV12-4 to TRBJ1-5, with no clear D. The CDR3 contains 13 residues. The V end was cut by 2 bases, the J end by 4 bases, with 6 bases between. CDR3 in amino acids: CASSLQVNQPQHF. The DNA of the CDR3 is TGTGCCAGCAGTTTACAGGTAAATCAGCCCCAGCATTTT.

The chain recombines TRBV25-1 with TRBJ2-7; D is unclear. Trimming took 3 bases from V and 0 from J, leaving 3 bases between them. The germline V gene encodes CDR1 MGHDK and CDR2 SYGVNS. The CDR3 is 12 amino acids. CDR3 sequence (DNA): TGTGCCAGCAGTGATCTCTCCTACGAGCAGTACTTC. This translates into CASSDLSYEQYF.

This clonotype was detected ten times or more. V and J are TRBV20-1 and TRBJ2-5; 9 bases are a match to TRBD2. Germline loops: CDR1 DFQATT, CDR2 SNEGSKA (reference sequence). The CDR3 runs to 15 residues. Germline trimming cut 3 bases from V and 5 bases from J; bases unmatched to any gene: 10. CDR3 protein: CSARGLAGAGETQYF. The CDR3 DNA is TGCAGTGCTAGGGGGTTAGCGGGAGCCGGGGAGACCCAGTACTTC.

This CDR3 reads CASVAVGEETQYF. Here the CDR3 DNA reads TGTGCTAGTGTCGCCGTCGGGGAGGAGACCCAGTACTTC. The V and J genes are TRBV12-5 and TRBJ2-5, with D possibly TRBD2 on 5 matching bases. The CDR3 covers 13 residues. V was clipped by 7 bases and J by 5 bases, with 14 bases between them. The germline V gene encodes CDR1 LGHNT and CDR2 FRNRAP.

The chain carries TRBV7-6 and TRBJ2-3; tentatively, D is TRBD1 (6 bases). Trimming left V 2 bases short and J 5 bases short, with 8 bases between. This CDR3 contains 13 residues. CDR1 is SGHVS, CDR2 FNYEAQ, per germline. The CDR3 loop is CASSLTGIDTQYF. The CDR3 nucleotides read TGTGCCAGCAGCTTAACAGGGATAGATACGCAGTATTTT.

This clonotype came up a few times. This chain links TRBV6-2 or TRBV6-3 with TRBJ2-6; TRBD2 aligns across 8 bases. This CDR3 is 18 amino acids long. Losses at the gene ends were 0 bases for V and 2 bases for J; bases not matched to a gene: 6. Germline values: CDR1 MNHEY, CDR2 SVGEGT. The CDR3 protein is CASSYSPGGQAGANVLTF. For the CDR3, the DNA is TGTGCCAGCAGTTACTCCCCGGGAGGGCAGGCTGGGGCCAACGTCCTGACTTTC.

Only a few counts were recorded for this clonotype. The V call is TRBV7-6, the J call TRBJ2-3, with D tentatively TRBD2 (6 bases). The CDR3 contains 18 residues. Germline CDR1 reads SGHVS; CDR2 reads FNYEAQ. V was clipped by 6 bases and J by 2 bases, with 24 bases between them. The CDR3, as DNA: TGTGCCAGCAGTTCAGGCGCTGTGGCGGGGTCCCTCACAGATACGCAGTATTTT. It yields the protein CASSSGAVAGSLTDTQYF. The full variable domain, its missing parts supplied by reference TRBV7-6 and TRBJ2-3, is GAGVSQSPRYKVTKRGQDVALRCDPISGHVSLYWYRQALGQGPEFLTYFNYEAQQDKSGLPNDRFSAERPEGSISTLTIQRTEQRDSAMYRCASSSGAVAGSLTDTQYFGPGTRLTVL.

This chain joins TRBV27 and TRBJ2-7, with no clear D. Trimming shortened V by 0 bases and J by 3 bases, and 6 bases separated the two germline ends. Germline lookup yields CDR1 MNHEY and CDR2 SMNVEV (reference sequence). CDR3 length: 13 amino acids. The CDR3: CASSLSVLYEQYF. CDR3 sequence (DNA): TGTGCCAGCAGTTTATCTGTTCTCTACGAGCAGTACTTC.

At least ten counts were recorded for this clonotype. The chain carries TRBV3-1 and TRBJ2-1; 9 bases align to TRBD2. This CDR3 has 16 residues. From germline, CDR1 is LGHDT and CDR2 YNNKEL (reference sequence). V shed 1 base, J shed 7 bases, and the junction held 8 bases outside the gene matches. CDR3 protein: CASSQGEGLAYNEQFF. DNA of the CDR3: TGTGCCAGCAGCCAAGGGGAGGGACTAGCATATAATGAGCAGTTCTTC.

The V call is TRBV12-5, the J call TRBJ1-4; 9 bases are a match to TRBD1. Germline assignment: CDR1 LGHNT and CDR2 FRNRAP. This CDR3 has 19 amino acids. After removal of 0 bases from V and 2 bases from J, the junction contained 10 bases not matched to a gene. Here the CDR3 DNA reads TGTGCTAGTGGTTTGGTAGCAGGACAGGGGCCACCCACTAATGAAAAACTGTTTTTT. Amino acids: CASGLVAGQGPPTNEKLFF.

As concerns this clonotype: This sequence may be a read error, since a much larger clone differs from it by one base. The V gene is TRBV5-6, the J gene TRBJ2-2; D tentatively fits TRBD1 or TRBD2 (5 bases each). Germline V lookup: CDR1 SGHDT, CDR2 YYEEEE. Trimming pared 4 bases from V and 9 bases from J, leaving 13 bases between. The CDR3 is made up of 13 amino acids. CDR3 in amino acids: CASSTGTARELFF. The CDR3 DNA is TGTGCCAGCAGCACCGGGACCGCCAGGGAGCTGTTTTTT.

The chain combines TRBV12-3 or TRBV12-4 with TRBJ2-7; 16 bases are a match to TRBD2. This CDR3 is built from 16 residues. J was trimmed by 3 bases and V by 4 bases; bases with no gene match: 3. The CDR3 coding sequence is TGTGCCAGCAGTTGGGGACTAGCGGGGGGGATCTACGAGCAGTACTTC. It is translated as CASSWGLAGGIYEQYF.

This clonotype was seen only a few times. The CDR3, as DNA: TGTGCCAGCAGTTTTTCGGGGGTCAATGAGCAGTTCTTC. As protein: CASSFSGVNEQFF. The chain employs TRBV6-2 or TRBV6-3 and TRBJ2-1, with TRBD2 as a possible D gene (6 bases). CDR3 length: 13 amino acids. Trimming pared 4 bases from V and 6 bases from J, leaving 10 bases between. Germline assignment: CDR1 MNHEY and CDR2 SVGEGT.

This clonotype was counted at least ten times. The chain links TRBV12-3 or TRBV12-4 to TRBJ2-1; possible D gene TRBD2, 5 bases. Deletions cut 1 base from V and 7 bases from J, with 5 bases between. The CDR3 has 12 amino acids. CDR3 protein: CASSLGGNEQFF. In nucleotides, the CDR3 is TGTGCCAGCAGTTTAGGAGGGAATGAGCAGTTCTTC.

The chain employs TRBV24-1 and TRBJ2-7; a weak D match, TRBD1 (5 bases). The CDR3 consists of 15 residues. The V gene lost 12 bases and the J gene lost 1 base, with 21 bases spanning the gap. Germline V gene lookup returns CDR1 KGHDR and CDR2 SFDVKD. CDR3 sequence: CASSYQGPRSYEQYF. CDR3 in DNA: TGTGCCTCGAGTTACCAGGGCCCCAGATCCTACGAGCAGTACTTC.

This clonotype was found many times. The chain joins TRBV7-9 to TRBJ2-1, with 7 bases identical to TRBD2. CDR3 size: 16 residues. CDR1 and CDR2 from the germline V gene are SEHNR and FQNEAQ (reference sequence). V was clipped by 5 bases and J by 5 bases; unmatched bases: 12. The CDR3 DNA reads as TGTGCCAGCAGCGGCATGTCTGGGACTAAACACAATGAGCAGTTCTTC. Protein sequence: CASSGMSGTKHNEQFF.

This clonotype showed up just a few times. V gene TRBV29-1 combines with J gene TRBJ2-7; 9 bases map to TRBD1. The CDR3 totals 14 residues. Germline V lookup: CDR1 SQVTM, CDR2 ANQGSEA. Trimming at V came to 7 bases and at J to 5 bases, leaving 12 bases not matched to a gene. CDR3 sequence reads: CSAGTGTRVDEQYF. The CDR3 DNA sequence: TGCAGCGCTGGGACAGGGACCCGGGTCGACGAGCAGTACTTC.

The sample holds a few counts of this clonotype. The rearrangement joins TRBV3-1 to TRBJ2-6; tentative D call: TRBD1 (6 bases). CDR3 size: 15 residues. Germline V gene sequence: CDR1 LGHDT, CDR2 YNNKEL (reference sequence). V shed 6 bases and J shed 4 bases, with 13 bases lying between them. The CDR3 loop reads CASRHTGIGANVLTF. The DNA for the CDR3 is TGTGCCAGCAGGCATACAGGGATAGGGGCCAACGTCCTGACTTTC.